The entry below describes one TCR beta chain. No antigen is known for it. The source of the sample is a study of T cell responses to AZD1222 COVID-19 vaccine. Findings and caveats of the study: Clonal diversity may have been underestimated in mostly white British donors.

Pooled together were second doses at about 4 or about 12 weeks. This CDR3 has 13 amino acids. With 7 bases removed from V and 0 bases from J, the gap between germline ends came to 5 bases. Germline CDR1 is KGHDR and CDR2 is SFDVKD. Sequenced by immunoSEQ multiplex PCR; TCRdb stores in-frame clones only, minus some. The sample has roughly 150,000 clones, approximately 90% seen once; the top ten hold roughly 3.8%. The rearrangement links TRBV24-1 to TRBJ2-2, with D maybe TRBD2 (5 bases). The sequence derives from an adult who received the AZD1222 COVID-19 vaccine. This specimen was peripheral blood, taken 28 days after the second AZD1222 dose. The DNA for the CDR3 is TGTGCCACCAGGACTACGAACACCGGGGAGCTGTTTTTT. Translating gives CATRTTNTGELFF.